Following are 18 T cell receptor beta chains from one sample sequenced in a study of response to subunit inactivated influenza vaccine. MiXCR, applied by TCRdb to the RT-PCR reads, yields one record per CDR3 protein. The data show about 800,000 distinct CDR3 sequences, 21% seen once. The specimen comprised PBMCs from blood, sampled roughly 5 days after vaccination. These receptors were collected from a man over 45 who received an inactivated influenza vaccine.

V gene TRBV27 combines with J gene TRBJ1-4; 7 nucleotides align to TRBD1. CDR1 is MNHEY and CDR2 is SMNVEV in the germline V gene (reference sequence). CDR3 length: 15 amino acids. Trimming at V came to 2 bases and at J to 8 bases, leaving 8 bases not matched to a gene. CDR3 residues: CASSLKQGWEEKLFF. The DNA for the CDR3 is TGTGCCAGCAGTTTAAAACAGGGGTGGGAAGAAAAACTGTTTTTT. The variable domain in full, completed from reference TRBV27 and TRBJ1-4, reads EAQVTQNPRYLITVTGKKLTVTCSQNMNHEYMSWYRQDPGLGLRQIYYSMNVEVTDKGDVPEGYKVSRKEKRNFPLILESPSPNQTSLYFCASSLKQGWEEKLFFGSGTQLSVL.

This clonotype came up a few times. CDR3 sequence: CSAPDFPEQFF. CDR3 nucleotide sequence: TGCAGTGCTCCAGACTTCCCTGAGCAGTTCTTC. The V and J genes are TRBV20-1 and TRBJ2-1; D remains unclear. CDR1 is DFQATT, CDR2 SNEGSKA, per germline (reference sequence). The CDR3 is 11 amino acids. V dropped 5 bases and J dropped 9 bases, with 11 bases sitting between them.

This chain connects TRBV6-5 to TRBJ2-1; tentatively, D is TRBD2 (6 bases). CDR1 MNHEY and CDR2 SVGAGI come from the germline V gene. V was shortened by 1 base and J by 8 bases, with 21 bases between the two germline ends. This CDR3 comprises 17 residues. The CDR3 spells CASSYLPADYEADEQFF. DNA of the CDR3: TGTGCCAGCAGTTACTTACCTGCGGACTACGAAGCCGATGAGCAGTTCTTC.

This clonotype has just a few counts. The V gene is TRBV11-1, the J gene TRBJ2-1, with TRBD2 matching 13 bases. Germline trimming cut 6 bases from V and 6 bases from J; bases unmatched to any gene: 17. Germline V gene lookup returns CDR1 SGHAT and CDR2 FQDESV (reference sequence). This CDR3 spans 19 amino acids. The CDR3, as DNA: TGTGCCAGCAGGAAAGACATCCGGACTAGCGGGAGAGTGAGCAATGAGCAGTTCTTC. This gives the protein CASRKDIRTSGRVSNEQFF.

This clonotype has only a few counts. The junction shows a germline mismatch at one end, possibly a read error. This chain links TRBV18 with TRBJ1-4; TRBD1 matches 8 bases. Germline lookup yields CDR1 KGHSH and CDR2 LQKENI. The CDR3 is 15 amino acids. In nucleotides, the CDR3 is TGTGCCAGCTCACCCGGGACAGGATCTAAGGAAAAACTGTTTTTT. Its translation: CASSPGTGSKEKLFF. Full variable domain (missing parts from reference TRBV18 and TRBJ1-4): NAGVMQNPRHLVRRRGQEARLRCSPMKGHSHVYWYRQLPEEGLKFMVYLQKENIIDESGMPKERFSAEFPKEGPSILRIQQVVRGDSAAYFCASSPGTGSKEKLFFGSGTQLSVL.

The rearrangement uses TRBV10-3 and TRBJ2-7, with D tentatively TRBD1 or TRBD2 (5 bases each). Trimming removed 4 bases at V and 2 bases at J, with 9 bases between. The CDR3 has 13 residues. The germline CDR1 and CDR2 sequences are ENHRY and SYGVKD. The CDR3 spells CAISVGDAYEQYF. CDR3 in DNA: TGTGCCATCAGTGTTGGGGACGCCTACGAGCAGTACTTC.

This clonotype was seen a few times. The genes are TRBV20-1 and TRBJ2-7, with TRBD2 matching 8 bases. Germline lookup yields CDR1 DFQATT and CDR2 SNEGSKA (reference sequence). This CDR3 comprises 15 residues. V lost 4 bases and J lost 6; bases outside the gene matches: 14. This CDR3 reads CSAIPREGPRLEQYF. CDR3 DNA sequence: TGCAGTGCTATCCCCCGGGAGGGCCCTCGCCTCGAGCAGTACTTC.

The chain employs TRBV5-1 and TRBJ2-7; possibly TRBD2 for D (5 bases). The CDR3 covers 13 residues. From germline, CDR1 is SGHRS and CDR2 YFSETQ. V was pared by 2 bases and J by 3 bases, with 9 bases between. CDR3 sequence reads: CASSFSGNYEQYF. CDR3 bases: TGCGCCAGCAGCTTCTCGGGGAACTACGAGCAGTACTTC.

The table lists this clonotype with a few counts. The chain employs TRBV7-2 and TRBJ1-1, with TRBD1 matching 7 bases. Germline V gene sequence: CDR1 SGHTA, CDR2 FQGNSA. Trimming took 3 bases from V and 3 from J; bases not matched to a gene: 7. This CDR3 comprises 15 residues. CDR3 bases: TGTGCCAGCAGCTTCGCCGGGACAGTAGACACTGAAGCTTTCTTT. It encodes CASSFAGTVDTEAFF.

The chain couples TRBV6-1 to TRBJ1-5, with 8 positions matching TRBD1. The CDR3 is 16 amino acids. Per germline, CDR1 MNHNS and CDR2 SASEGT. The ends lost 4 bases at V and 4 bases at J; junction bases unmatched: 9. CDR3 loop: CASSVRKTGENQPQHF. CDR3 nucleotide sequence: TGTGCCAGCAGTGTCAGAAAGACAGGGGAGAATCAGCCCCAGCATTTT.

The chain is built from TRBV20-1 and TRBJ1-6; TRBD1 agrees at 8 bases. This CDR3 comprises 15 residues. V lost 1 base and J lost 7; bases outside the gene matches: 6. The germline V gene has CDR1 DFQATT and CDR2 SNEGSKA (reference sequence). The CDR3 DNA reads TGCAGTGCTAGAGTCCCGGGACAGGCGAATTCACCCCTCCACTTT. This sequence encodes CSARVPGQANSPLHF.

This clonotype has a handful of counts. This rearrangement joins TRBV20-1 to TRBJ2-1, with D possibly matching TRBD1 (5 bases). This CDR3 comprises 11 residues. CDR1 is DFQATT, CDR2 SNEGSKA, per germline (reference sequence). V dropped 2 bases and J dropped 9 bases, with 8 bases sitting between them. CDR3 protein: CSARRGGEQFF. CDR3 bases: TGCAGTGCTAGAAGGGGCGGTGAGCAGTTCTTC.

The chain recombines TRBV7-9 with TRBJ1-2; D possibly corresponds to TRBD1 (5 bases). Trimming removed 5 bases at V and 7 bases at J, with 23 bases between. This CDR3 has 16 residues. Per the germline V gene, CDR1 is SEHNR and CDR2 is FQNEAQ (reference sequence). DNA of the CDR3: TGTGCCAGCAGCCCTTCCGGGACCGTCATCGCGGGTGGCTACACCTTC. Protein sequence: CASSPSGTVIAGGYTF.

The sample holds many counts of this clonotype. This chain links TRBV6-5 with TRBJ2-1; 9 bases are shared with TRBD2. The J segment lost 8 bases and the V segment lost 7 bases, leaving 6 bases of the junction unmatched. Per the germline V gene, CDR1 is MNHEY and CDR2 is SVGAGI. The CDR3 extends over 13 amino acids. The CDR3 coding sequence is TGTGCCAGCAATTTAGCGGGAGCGGATGAGCAGTTCTTC. This encodes CASNLAGADEQFF.

DNA of the CDR3: TGTGCCAGCTCCCGCTGGCGGGAGGCCCGATTTTCCTACGAGCAGTACTTC. It specifies CASSRWREARFSYEQYF. This chain links TRBV6-1 with TRBJ2-7; 8 bases align to TRBD2. Germline CDR1 reads MNHNS; CDR2 reads SASEGT. The CDR3 is 17 residues long. V was clipped by 8 bases and J by 1 base; unmatched bases: 16.

This clonotype was observed at least ten times. The chain links TRBV20-1 to TRBJ2-1; D is unresolved. Germline lookup yields CDR1 DFQATT and CDR2 SNEGSKA (reference sequence). V was shortened by 6 bases and J by 4 bases, with 7 bases between the two germline ends. CDR3 length: 11 amino acids. The CDR3 region has the DNA TGCAGTGCCCCCTCGTACAATGAGCAGTTCTTC. Amino acids: CSAPSYNEQFF.

In its sample, this clonotype was seen a few times. The rearrangement uses TRBV4-3 and TRBJ2-3; no firm D call. The CDR3 extends over 15 amino acids. Trimming pared 0 bases from V and 2 bases from J, leaving 9 bases between. Germline assignment: CDR1 LGHNA and CDR2 YSLEER. This CDR3 is CASSQERANTDTQYF. As DNA, the CDR3 is TGCGCCAGCAGCCAAGAACGCGCCAACACAGATACGCAGTATTTT.

This clonotype was observed a handful of times. The V and J genes are TRBV12-3 or TRBV12-4 and TRBJ1-6; D ambiguous. This CDR3 has 12 residues. V dropped 5 bases and J dropped 10 bases, with 9 bases sitting between them. CDR3 sequence: CASSGRASPLHF. The CDR3 DNA follows: TGTGCCAGCAGTGGCCGGGCCTCACCCCTCCACTTT.